The clone carrying this TCR beta chain was observed at least ten times. No antigen is known for it. Based on CD45RO/CCR7/CD25/CD127/CD95/CD27, CD4+ regulatory, stem cell-like memory, naive and central memory cells were sorted. This entry is derived from a study of beta chain features in type 1 diabetes. Study-wide context: The patients were much like the healthy donors in age, gender and cell yields. General observations from the study: Shorter templates might be favored by PCR, equally in patients and controls. There was no resolution here of whether HLA type influences TCRB rearrangement.

Expressed TCRB transcripts got sequenced, as all isolated RNA was reverse transcribed. Clones were read by immunoSEQ multiplex PCR, and TCRdb kept only the in-frame ones, dropping some. The table records nearly 350,000 clones, roughly 8% of them present only once. The origin of this receptor is a young woman in good health. The specimen was central memory CD4+ T cells from blood.

DNA for the CDR3: TGTGCCAGTTCGGGCTACTACGAGCAGTACTTC. Amino acid sequence: CASSGYYEQYF. This chain uses TRBV28 with TRBJ2-7; unclear D gene. Germline V gene sequence: CDR1 MDHEN, CDR2 SYDVKM. CDR3 length: 11 amino acids. The V and J ends lost 9 bases and 3 bases respectively, with 9 bases between them.